A selection of T cell receptor beta chains follows, all from one sample in a study of Ad26.COV2.S vaccination and SARS-CoV-2 variants. Sequencing was performed with immunoSEQ multiplex PCR; in TCRdb, only in-frame clones are kept and a portion is missing. The sample gives some 500,000 clones, about 88% of which show up once; approximately 2.5% is in the top ten. Specimen: peripheral blood, collected in a trial of Ad26.COV2.S vaccine versus placebo. The receptors originated from a person aged 18-65 years who received the Ad26.COV2.S COVID-19 vaccine or a placebo. The CDR3 runs from the conserved cysteine through the conserved F or W. The order of the fields is J gene, V gene, CDR3 protein.

TRBJ2-3 | TRBV29-1 | CSVDGTSGGTDTQYF
TRBJ2-4 | TRBV2 | CASSLAGRKNIQYF
TRBJ1-1 | TRBV7-9 | CASSLVAEAFF
TRBJ2-1 | TRBV3-1/TRBV3-2 | CASSLGQSSYNEQFF
TRBJ2-3 | TRBV7-2 | CASSLGGGPTDTQYF
TRBJ1-1 | TRBV5-1 | CASTSNGNTEAFF
TRBJ1-1 | TRBV11-2 | CASSPPGWNEAFF
TRBJ2-1 | TRBV9 | CASSLAGGPVNEQFF
TRBJ1-3 | TRBV7-2 | CASSFVVGYTIYF
TRBJ1-4 | TRBV7-2 | CASRIGGRANEKLFF
TRBJ2-7 | TRBV25-1 | CASSEFGRGRSDEQYF
TRBJ1-2 | TRBV29-1 | CSVDPYPMRRRDGYTF
TRBJ1-2 | TRBV6-5 | CASRTHLPYGYTF
TRBJ1-2 | TRBV11-3 | CASSLEGTLHGYTF
TRBJ2-1 | TRBV9 | CASSAPLGERELGTVF
TRBJ2-3 | TRBV21-1 | CASNSSGSADTQYF
TRBJ1-4 | TRBV27 | CASSSHRGGGEKLFF
TRBJ1-4 | TRBV19 | CASTDRGNMRNEKLFF
TRBJ1-1 | TRBV7-6 | CASSLGAPGDGWGAFF
TRBJ1-3 | TRBV5-6 | CASSLGARPNTIYF
TRBJ2-7 | TRBV27 | CASSPNSRREQYF
TRBJ2-5 | TRBV18 | CASSPPSGFLSQYF
TRBJ2-5 | TRBV2 | CASREGQGKTQYF
TRBJ2-2 | TRBV3-1/TRBV3-2 | CASSQVGNTGELFF
TRBJ1-1 | TRBV14 | CASSQEYGTEAFF
TRBJ1-2 | TRBV4-2 | CASSQGQGNRGYTF
TRBJ1-4 | TRBV5-4 | CASSSSGSGREKLFF
TRBJ1-4 | TRBV7-9 | CASSSASKLVGKLFF
TRBJ2-5 | TRBV7-8 | CASSIDRRGSLETQYF
TRBJ1-3 | TRBV5-4 | CASSLAEIGHGNTIYF
TRBJ2-1 | TRBV19 | CASSVYGQGSYNEQFF
TRBJ2-7 | TRBV7-2 | CASSSNRGSGEQYF
TRBJ1-1 | TRBV2 | CASSPGLPEAFF
TRBJ2-3 | TRBV4-3 | CASSQDRPREVRTDTQYF
TRBJ2-3 | TRBV10-3 | CAISDSRGEKYTDTQYF
TRBJ2-2 | TRBV27 | CASSFWDTGELFF
TRBJ1-1 | TRBV3-1/TRBV3-2 | CASSPLPGRNTEAFF
TRBJ1-2 | TRBV5-1 | CASSLQGTGYGYTF
TRBJ2-3 | TRBV7-2 | CASSLYVLAGARTDTQYF
TRBJ2-7 | TRBV5-1 | CASSLKDGAYEQYF
TRBJ1-5 | TRBV12-3/TRBV12-4 | CASSFRRHQPQHF
TRBJ1-5 | TRBV28 | CASRPMGPRQPQHF
TRBJ2-5 | TRBV7-2 | CASSFQGMEETQYF
TRBJ1-6 | TRBV15 | CATSRDQGSPLHF
TRBJ2-1 | TRBV6-5 | CASSLRVAWDEQFF
TRBJ2-7 | TRBV7-9 | CASSFDYEQYF
TRBJ1-4 | TRBV5-6 | CASSWGLRDRDEKLFF